A selection of T cell receptor beta chains follows, all from one sample in a study of blood T cell repertoires in COVID-19. Some clones are missing from TCRdb's copy, which holds only in-frame ones; the method was immunoSEQ multiplex PCR. The profile shows about 51,000 clones, 70% to 85% of them singletons. Source material: peripheral blood. These receptors were taken from a man aged 50 to 60 with acute or convalescent COVID-19. CDR3s include the opening cysteine and the closing phenylalanine or tryptophan.

TRBJ2-7 | TRBV3-1/TRBV3-2 | CASGGQRWEQYF
TRBJ1-1 | TRBV2 | CASRTTYRADLNTEAFF
TRBJ1-1 | TRBV6-6 | CASTDRENTEAFF
TRBJ2-7 | TRBV19 | CASSMTLSYEQYF
TRBJ2-5 | TRBV29-1 | CSVAGVRGQSQAQETQYF
TRBJ2-7 | TRBV10-3 | CAISGGRSSYEQYF
TRBJ1-5 | TRBV7-3 | CASSSDRDQPQHF
TRBJ2-7 | TRBV18 | CASSPPAGRYEQYF
TRBJ1-1 | TRBV19 | CASSLAGAEAFF
TRBJ1-1 | TRBV5-4 | CASSSGQLNAEAFF
TRBJ2-1 | TRBV7-9 | CASSLASSYNEQFF
TRBJ2-5 | TRBV5-4 | CASSLGGRQETQYF
TRBJ1-6 | TRBV29-1 | CSARGQGDNSPLHF
TRBJ1-3 | TRBV30 | CALTPYSGNTIYF
TRBJ2-2 | TRBV27 | CASSLSTLIQRGDNTGELFF
TRBJ2-3 | TRBV5-1 | CASTDLAGVTDTQYF
TRBJ2-1 | TRBV19 | CASSKGQAHYNEQFF
TRBJ2-1 | TRBV7-3 | CASSLMGLADSSYNEQFF
TRBJ1-3 | TRBV30 | CAWSPSLYRNSHSGNTIYF
TRBJ2-1 | TRBV12-3/TRBV12-4 | CASSRQPRDEQFF
TRBJ2-7 | TRBV5-1 | CASSWGQGYEQYF
TRBJ2-3 | TRBV19 | CASSPPPGQGTDTQYF
TRBJ1-4 | TRBV7-9 | CASSLAGGIEKLFF
TRBJ2-1 | TRBV6-5 | CASSPAGLSYNEQFF
TRBJ1-1 | TRBV18 | CASSPGAGDEAFF
TRBJ1-5 | TRBV19 | CASSIFGREDNQPQHF
TRBJ2-5 | TRBV10-3 | CAISARTSGGETQYF
TRBJ1-4 | TRBV7-8 | CASSPDRGRPGWKLFF
TRBJ2-3 | TRBV7-6 | CASSLWSSGASDTQYF
TRBJ1-6 | TRBV10-2 | CASSAVRVSSPLHF
TRBJ1-4 | TRBV11-2 | CASSFSDRDREKLFF
TRBJ2-7 | TRBV18 | CASSRDRDEQYF
TRBJ2-5 | TRBV6-5 | CASSYGGEETQYF
TRBJ2-3 | TRBV5-1 | CASSLESSGTDTQYF
TRBJ1-6 | TRBV5-4 | CASSLPGAGDSPLHF
TRBJ1-5 | TRBV10-2 | CASSEAEDSNQPQHF
TRBJ2-2 | TRBV4-1 | CASSQGTGSSRRELFF
TRBJ2-5 | TRBV28 | CASSLDLFSETIETQYF
TRBJ1-6 | TRBV7-2 | CASSQGQADQSPLHF
TRBJ2-7 | TRBV9 | CASSPSGLGGEQYF